This passage covers 10 T cell receptor beta chains from one sample sequenced in a study of Ad26.COV2.S vaccination and SARS-CoV-2 variants. Clones were read by immunoSEQ multiplex PCR, and TCRdb kept only the in-frame ones, dropping some. Counted here are 320,000 or so clones, roughly 90% occurring once; the ten biggest clones make up 5.5%. The sample's treatment: some 19 received Ad26.COV2.S at low or high dose, single or two shots; about 5 received placebo; per-sample allocation not given. Vaccine and placebo recipients were sampled on day 63 after the first injection. The starting material was peripheral blood, obtained in a trial of Ad26.COV2.S vaccine versus placebo. The receptors stem from a person aged 18 to 59 who received the Ad26.COV2.S COVID-19 vaccine or a placebo.

This chain links TRBV6-5 with TRBJ1-5, with D possibly being TRBD1 (5 bases). This CDR3 has 15 amino acids. Trimming pared 4 bases from V and 0 bases from J, leaving 10 bases between. Germline CDR1 MNHEY, CDR2 SVGAGI. This CDR3 reads CASSSTAYSNQPQHF. The DNA for the CDR3 is TGTGCCAGCAGTTCGACAGCTTATAGCAATCAGCCCCAGCATTTT.

This chain links TRBV7-9 with TRBJ2-5, with 9 bases aligning to TRBD1. With 6 bases clipped from V and 5 bases from J, the junction kept 13 bases outside the gene matches. This CDR3 comprises 16 residues. Germline V CDR1 and CDR2: SEHNR, FQNEAQ (reference sequence). CDR3 protein: CASSPRRDREKETQYF. CDR3 nucleotides: TGTGCCAGCAGTCCGAGGAGGGACAGGGAGAAGGAGACCCAGTACTTC.

J is TRBJ1-1 and V is TRBV3-1 (or the pseudogene TRBV3-2), with 7 bases identical to TRBD1. The CDR3 is 12 amino acids. The V segment lost 4 bases and the J segment 11 bases; nucleotides outside the gene matches: 7. The germline V gene has CDR1 LGHDT and CDR2 YNNKEL (reference sequence). This CDR3 is CASSLGDRDAFF. CDR3 in DNA: TGTGCCAGCAGCCTAGGAGACAGGGATGCTTTCTTT.

The gene calls are TRBV5-1 and TRBJ1-1; possibly TRBD1 for D (5 bases). Trimming stripped 0 bases from V and 1 base from J, with 10 bases between. There are 15 residues in the CDR3. Per germline, CDR1 SGHRS and CDR2 YFSETQ. The DNA of the CDR3 is TGCGCCAGCAGCTTGGCGTTGGGGGGGAACACTGAAGCTTTCTTT. As protein: CASSLALGGNTEAFF.

J is TRBJ2-7 and V is TRBV7-6; 7 bases map to TRBD2. Germline lookup yields CDR1 SGHVS and CDR2 FNYEAQ. The J segment lost 2 bases and the V segment lost 2 bases, leaving 12 bases of the junction unmatched. The CDR3 covers 17 residues. The CDR3 reads CASSLPSGPELAYEQYV. The CDR3 DNA reads TGTGCCAGCAGCTTACCTAGCGGCCCTGAACTCGCCTACGAGCAGTACGTC.

The chain recombines TRBV7-8 with TRBJ1-1; no firm D call. Trimming stripped 1 base from V and 1 base from J, with 4 bases between. The CDR3 spans 13 residues. Germline V gene sequence: CDR1 SGHVS, CDR2 FQNEAQ. In nucleotides, the CDR3 is TGTGCCAGCAGCTTAGTCAGGAACACTGAAGCTTTCTTT. It encodes CASSLVRNTEAFF.

The chain recombines TRBV2 with TRBJ2-7, with TRBD2 identical over 13 bases. V shed 6 bases and J 7 bases; nucleotides not matched to a gene: 3. The germline CDR1 and CDR2 sequences are SNHLY and FYNNEI. CDR3 length: 13 residues. Here the CDR3 DNA reads TGTGCCAGCAGAGGACTAGCGGGGGTTGAGCAGTACTTC. Translating it yields CASRGLAGVEQYF.

This chain connects TRBV27 to TRBJ1-2; possibly TRBD1 for D (5 bases). The V end lost 2 bases, the J end lost 8 bases, and 15 bases lay between the germline ends. Germline lookup yields CDR1 MNHEY and CDR2 SMNVEV (reference sequence). The CDR3 loop spans 14 amino acids. The CDR3 protein is CASSLRGRTHGYTF. The CDR3 DNA reads as TGTGCCAGCAGTTTAAGGGGACGGACCCACGGCTACACCTTC.

In nucleotides, the CDR3 is TGTGCCAGTTCGAGGGGGGGGGCCGAACAAGAGACCCAGTACTTC. Protein: CASSRGGAEQETQYF. This chain joins TRBV19 and TRBJ2-5; D might be TRBD2 (7 bases). From germline, CDR1 is LNHDA and CDR2 SQIVND (reference sequence). The V gene lost 8 bases and the J gene lost 2 bases, with 18 bases spanning the gap. This CDR3 contains 15 residues.

This clone was seen only a few times. The chain has TRBV2 and TRBJ1-3; D gene unclear. CDR1 is SNHLY and CDR2 is FYNNEI in the germline V gene. Trimming took 4 bases from V and 0 from J, leaving 4 bases between them. The CDR3 has 13 residues. CDR3 loop: CASSALSGNTIYF. The CDR3, as DNA: TGTGCCAGCAGTGCCCTCTCTGGAAACACCATATATTTT.